This T cell receptor beta chain was sequenced for a study of Ad26.COV2.S vaccination and SARS-CoV-2 variants. Trimming removed 4 bases at V and 3 bases at J, with 14 bases between. CDR1 SGDLS and CDR2 YYNGEE come from the germline V gene. The CDR3 covers 15 residues. The protocol was immunoSEQ multiplex PCR, while the TCRdb copy is restricted to in-frame clones and leaves out a portion. The sample carries around 500,000 clones, roughly nine tenths recorded once. This clone was recorded a few times. Described treatment: 15 to 20 received Ad26.COV2.S at low or high dose, single or two shots; roughly five received placebo; per-sample allocation not given. Day 63 following the first vaccine or placebo injection was when the samples were taken.

This receptor was identified in a person between 18 and 65 years old who received the Ad26.COV2.S COVID-19 vaccine or a placebo. This sample comprised peripheral blood, obtained in a trial of Ad26.COV2.S vaccine versus placebo. The genes are TRBV9 and TRBJ2-1, with a tentative D call TRBD2 (6 bases). The CDR3 DNA reads TGTGCCAGCAGCTCGACGGGAGTTAGCTACAATGAGCAGTTCTTC. Its translation is CASSSTGVSYNEQFF.